This T cell receptor beta chain was retrieved from a study of T cell responses to AZD1222 COVID-19 vaccine. Overall study findings and caveats: Only five or six AZD1222 recipients were seropositive at baseline.

CDR3 length: 17 amino acids. A word on this clone: The antigen remains undetermined.

Using immunoSEQ multiplex PCR, the repertoire was profiled, and TCRdb retains in-frame clones only, with some absent. The sample carries more than 95,000 clones, around nine tenths recorded once. The V call is TRBV1, the J call TRBJ2-2. TRBV1 is flagged as a pseudogene. This receptor was taken from an adult who received the AZD1222 COVID-19 vaccine. The input for sequencing was peripheral blood, taken 28 days after the second AZD1222 dose. In nucleotides, the CDR3 is TGCACCAGCAGCCAAAGGCAGGCTACTTCGGGCACCGGGGAGCTGTTTTTT. This codes for CTSSQRQATSGTGELFF.